The rows below give T cell receptor beta chains drawn from one sample of a study of cytomegalovirus exposure and HLA in healthy donors. The method was immunoSEQ multiplex PCR; TCRdb's version includes in-frame clones alone and lacks a portion of them. The profile shows roughly 66,000 clones, 78% of them singletons. Sequencing was carried out using PBMCs. All receptors come from a man aged 18 to 30 in good health and CMV-seropositive. The CDR3 runs from the conserved cysteine through the conserved F or W. D genes are given only for firm matches. The size of a clone is reported for some rows only, either as once, few or many, or as a class for expanded clones.

D gene	clone size	V gene	CDR3 length	J gene	CDR3 protein	CDR3 DNA
-	once	TRBV19	11	TRBJ2-7	CASSLRGEQYF	TGTGCCAGTAGTCTTCGGGGGGAGCAGTACTTC
TRBD2	-	TRBV5-1	16	TRBJ2-5	CASSLPSGGYQETQYF	TGCGCCAGCAGCTTGCCGTCGGGGGGGTACCAAGAGACCCAGTACTTC
-	-	TRBV6-1	15	TRBJ1-5	CASSEVEKSNQPQHF	TGTGCCAGCAGTGAAGTGGAGAAGAGCAATCAGCCCCAGCATTTT
-	once	TRBV4-1	14	TRBJ2-7	CASSQVTKQDEQYF	TGCGCCAGCAGCCAAGTCACGAAGCAAGACGAGCAGTACTTC
-	-	TRBV6-1	16	TRBJ1-3	CASSGSDRPLKNTIYF	TGTGCCAGCAGTGGGTCCGACAGGCCCTTAAAAAACACCATATATTTT
TRBD2	few	TRBV11-2	13	TRBJ2-1	CASSLGGSVEQFF	TGTGCCAGCAGCTTGGGCGGGAGTGTTGAGCAGTTCTTC
TRBD1	-	TRBV27	14	TRBJ1-1	CASSSQTGGTEAFF	TGTGCCAGCAGTTCTCAGACAGGGGGCACTGAAGCTTTCTTT
TRBD2	-	TRBV7-6	17	TRBJ2-3	CASSLDLLSGRASTQYF	TGTGCCAGCAGCTTAGATCTCCTCAGCGGGAGGGCCAGTACGCAGTATTTT
TRBD1	-	TRBV7-8	16	TRBJ1-2	CASSLAVRDRGNGYTF	TGTGCCAGCAGCTTAGCGGTGCGGGACAGGGGCAATGGCTACACCTTC
-	-	TRBV13	14	TRBJ1-3	CASTSRQTGNTIYF	TGTGCCAGCACCTCCCGACAGACTGGAAACACCATATATTTT
-	few	TRBV6-1	11	TRBJ1-5	CASGPFRPQHF	TGTGCCAGTGGGCCCTTTCGGCCCCAGCATTTT
TRBD2	-	TRBV30	14	TRBJ2-1	CAWSPSGGLYEQFF	TGTGCCTGGAGTCCTAGCGGGGGGCTGTATGAGCAGTTCTTC
-	once	TRBV11-3	14	TRBJ1-1	CASSLGYQNTEAFF	TGTGCCAGCAGCTTAGGCTACCAGAACACTGAAGCTTTCTTT
TRBD1	-	TRBV9	14	TRBJ2-7	CASSERTGNYEQYF	TGTGCCAGCAGCGAGCGGACAGGGAACTACGAGCAGTACTTC
-	few	TRBV30	14	TRBJ2-1	CAWSGAGESNEQFF	TGTGCCTGGAGTGGGGCAGGGGAGTCCAATGAGCAGTTCTTC
-	-	TRBV28	18	TRBJ1-5	CASSLPDKDGDSNQPQHF	TGTGCCAGCAGCCTCCCGGACAAGGACGGAGATAGCAATCAGCCCCAGCATTTT
TRBD1	-	TRBV19	14	TRBJ1-1	CASSHFGTATEAFF	TGTGCCAGTAGCCATTTCGGGACAGCTACGGAAGCTTTCTTT
-	-	TRBV30	13	TRBJ1-5	CAWSEGVYQPQHF	TGTGCCTGGAGTGAGGGGGTATACCAGCCCCAGCATTTT
TRBD2	-	TRBV7-9	13	TRBJ2-2	CAISGESTGELFF	TGTGCCATAAGCGGGGAAAGTACCGGGGAGCTGTTTTTT
-	-	TRBV9	14	TRBJ2-7	CASSVALAGSEQYF	TGTGCCAGCAGCGTAGCTCTGGCGGGGAGCGAGCAGTACTTC
-	-	TRBV7-9	14	TRBJ2-7	CASSSPQGLYEQYF	TGTGCCAGCAGCTCCCCACAGGGTCTCTACGAGCAGTACTTC
-	once	TRBV2	12	TRBJ1-1	CASIADNTEAFF	TGTGCCAGCATAGCCGATAACACTGAAGCTTTCTTT
-	once	TRBV6-6	14	TRBJ1-2	CASISIADRYGYTF	TGTGCCAGCATCTCCATAGCAGACCGCTATGGCTACACCTTC
-	-	TRBV10-3	15	TRBJ1-5	CAISSQGGLDQPQHF	TGTGCCATCTCCTCGCAGGGAGGGCTTGATCAGCCCCAGCATTTT
-	-	TRBV23-1	16	TRBJ2-6	CASSRDSSSGANVLTF	TGCGCCAGCAGTCGGGACTCCTCCTCTGGGGCCAACGTCCTGACTTTC
TRBD1	-	TRBV30	21	TRBJ2-3	CAWTKVGAVKPLGQLTDTQYF	TGTGCCTGGACAAAGGTCGGGGCCGTAAAACCCTTGGGACAGTTAACAGATACGCAGTATTTT
-	-	TRBV7-8	13	TRBJ1-1	CASSSQANTEAFF	TGTGCCAGCAGCTCTCAGGCGAACACTGAAGCTTTCTTT
-	-	TRBV6-5	14	TRBJ1-2	CASRERGTVYGYTF	TGTGCCAGCAGGGAACGCGGGACCGTCTATGGCTACACCTTC
TRBD2	-	TRBV4-1	18	TRBJ2-1	CASSLVEGRLAGGSEQFF	TGCGCCAGCAGCCTCGTAGAGGGTAGACTAGCGGGGGGGAGCGAGCAGTTCTTC
-	-	TRBV14	14	TRBJ1-1	CASSQDLPNTEAFF	TGTGCCAGCAGCCAAGATCTTCCGAACACTGAAGCTTTCTTT
TRBD2	-	TRBV7-9	15	TRBJ2-7	CASSRYSGSSYEQYF	TGTGCCAGCAGCCGATATAGCGGGAGCTCCTACGAGCAGTACTTC
-	once	TRBV7-9	16	TRBJ2-1	CASSPPTGTVYNEQFF	TGTGCCAGCAGCCCCCCTACAGGGACCGTCTACAATGAGCAGTTCTTC
TRBD1	-	TRBV4-1	17	TRBJ2-1	CASSQGRGQNPYNEQFF	TGCGCCAGCAGCCAAGGCCGGGGACAGAACCCTTACAATGAGCAGTTCTTC
TRBD2	-	TRBV10-1	13	TRBJ2-7	CASVAGLDHEQYF	TGCGCCAGTGTAGCGGGTCTGGACCACGAGCAGTACTTC
TRBD1	once	TRBV10-3	15	TRBJ1-2	CAISDLTGQPNGYTF	TGTGCCATCAGTGATTTGACAGGGCAACCGAATGGCTACACCTTC
-	-	TRBV29-1	13	TRBJ1-3	CSVGHISGNTIYF	TGCAGCGTTGGGCATATCTCTGGAAACACCATATATTTT
-	-	TRBV7-6	17	TRBJ2-4	CASSLGVGGAGKNIQYF	TGTGCCAGCAGCTTAGGAGTGGGTGGGGCAGGCAAAAACATTCAGTACTTC
-	few	TRBV7-6	14	TRBJ1-4	CASSRGEINEKLFF	TGTGCCAGCAGCCGGGGGGAAATTAATGAAAAACTGTTTTTT
TRBD2	-	TRBV5-1	13	TRBJ2-3	CASSGAGADTQYF	TGCGCCAGCAGCGGAGCGGGAGCAGATACGCAGTATTTT
-	-	TRBV6-5	15	TRBJ2-7	CASSLFRDSSYEQYF	TGTGCCAGCAGTTTGTTTCGGGATAGCTCCTACGAGCAGTACTTC
TRBD1	-	TRBV6-1	16	TRBJ2-3	CASSDPLDRGTDTQYF	TGTGCCAGCAGTGACCCCTTGGACAGGGGTACAGATACGCAGTATTTT
-	-	TRBV4-2	15	TRBJ1-1	CASSQEPGKNTEAFF	TGTGCCAGCAGCCAAGAGCCAGGGAAGAACACTGAAGCTTTCTTT
-	few	TRBV29-1	13	TRBJ2-7	CSVEGGSPYEQYF	TGCAGCGTTGAGGGAGGATCTCCCTACGAGCAGTACTTC
-	-	TRBV2	15	TRBJ1-6	CASSEESSYNSPLHF	TGTGCCAGCAGTGAAGAGAGCTCCTATAATTCACCCCTCCACTTT
-	-	TRBV5-1	13	TRBJ1-2	CASSPGQLYGYTF	TGCGCCAGCAGCCCAGGACAGCTCTATGGCTACACCTTC
-	-	TRBV6-1	14	TRBJ2-7	CASSEGWGRYEQYF	TGTGCCAGCAGTGAAGGCTGGGGGCGATACGAGCAGTACTTC
-	few	TRBV7-9	12	TRBJ2-3	CASSLTGDTQYF	TGTGCCAGCAGCTTAACGGGGGATACGCAGTATTTT
TRBD1	-	TRBV9	14	TRBJ2-7	CASSVEGGQYEQYF	TGTGCCAGCAGCGTAGAAGGGGGCCAATACGAGCAGTACTTC
-	many	TRBV28	16	TRBJ2-6	CASSPLSDSGANVLTF	TGTGCCAGCAGTCCTCTATCCGACTCTGGGGCCAACGTCCTGACTTTC
-	-	TRBV25-1	14	TRBJ1-2	CASSGGQGNYGYTF	TGTGCCAGCAGTGGTGGTCAGGGAAACTATGGCTACACCTTC
-	few	TRBV6-4	16	TRBJ2-6	CASSVDVYSGANVLTF	TGTGCCAGCAGTGTAGATGTCTACTCTGGGGCCAACGTCCTGACTTTC
-	few	TRBV10-2	14	TRBJ1-5	CASSENQGFEPQHF	TGCGCCAGCAGTGAGAACCAGGGGTTTGAGCCCCAGCATTTT
TRBD2	-	TRBV5-1	14	TRBJ2-7	CASSFGGSSYEQYF	TGCGCCAGCAGCTTCGGGGGGAGCTCCTACGAGCAGTACTTC
-	-	TRBV19	14	TRBJ1-1	CASSIKGETTEAFF	TGTGCCAGTAGTATTAAGGGGGAGACCACTGAAGCTTTCTTT